These 31 T cell receptor beta chains share one sample of origin, sequenced in a study of shared clonotypes between healthy human individuals. Profiled with immunoSEQ multiplex PCR; TCRdb holds only in-frame clones, not every one. The sample contains roughly 650,000 clones, approximately 97% of which appear only once. Sequencing was done on a sample of naive CD4+ T cells sorted from blood. Regarding subset: CD45RA+ positively selected. The receptors here all came from a young woman in good health.

V gene TRBV28 combines with J gene TRBJ1-2, with 8 bases that match TRBD1. Germline lookup yields CDR1 MDHEN and CDR2 SYDVKM. V lost 5 bases to trimming and J lost 8 bases; unmatched junction nucleotides: 7. The CDR3 extends over 13 amino acids. The CDR3 sequence is CASSTTGAGGYTF. CDR3 DNA sequence: TGTGCCAGCAGTACGACAGGGGCGGGAGGCTACACCTTC.

The chain employs TRBV6-5 and TRBJ2-7, with TRBD2 matching 10 bases. This CDR3 spans 15 amino acids. CDR1 MNHEY and CDR2 SVGAGI come from the germline V gene. With V trimmed by 7 bases and J by 7 bases, 13 bases remained unmatched. Here the CDR3 DNA reads TGTGCCAGCACCTTAATCCTAGCGGGAGTAAGGGAGCAGTACTTC. Its translation: CASTLILAGVREQYF.

The CDR3 is CASSLSGTGLEKLFF. The CDR3 nucleotides are TGTGCCAGCAGTTTATCGGGGACAGGGCTTGAAAAACTGTTTTTT. The V call is TRBV27, the J call TRBJ1-4; 9 bases align to TRBD1. Germline assignment: CDR1 MNHEY and CDR2 SMNVEV (reference sequence). Losses at the gene ends were 0 bases for V and 7 bases for J; bases not matched to a gene: 3. The CDR3 contains 15 residues.

The chain recombines TRBV4-2 with TRBJ2-1; D is possibly TRBD1 or TRBD2 (5 bases each). CDR3 size: 13 residues. Germline V gene sequence: CDR1 LGHNA, CDR2 YNFKEQ. The V end was cut by 4 bases, the J end by 15 bases, with 19 bases between. The CDR3 DNA is TGTGCCAGCAGCCTTCAAAAGACGGGACCTAGGTTCTTC. Translating gives CASSLQKTGPRFF.

The chain links TRBV19 to TRBJ1-2, with TRBD1 matching over 7 bases. The CDR3 spans 14 residues. V dropped 5 bases and J dropped 5; count of bases not matched to a gene: 8. Germline lookup yields CDR1 LNHDA and CDR2 SQIVND (reference sequence). CDR3 in DNA: TGTGCCAGTAGTCCCCGAGGGGGCTTGTATGGCTACACCTTC. This codes for CASSPRGGLYGYTF.

The chain uses TRBV14 and TRBJ2-6; no definite D call. CDR3 size: 15 residues. Germline V lookup: CDR1 SGHDN, CDR2 FVKESK. V was shortened by 4 bases and J by 3 bases, with 10 bases between the two germline ends. For the CDR3, the DNA is TGTGCCAGCAGCCTTCTGGCTAGTGGGGCCAACGTCCTGACTTTC. Residues: CASSLLASGANVLTF.

This rearrangement joins TRBV21-1 to TRBJ2-1; the D segment call TRBD2 is taken from the table without a DNA check. TRBV21-1 is termed a pseudogene. This CDR3 has 15 residues. CDR3 region: CASSSVSGSISSEFF. Written as DNA, the CDR3 is TGTGCCAGCTCCTCGGTCAGCGGGAGCATCTCGTCGGAGTTCTTC.

This clone was observed once. The V and J genes are TRBV13 and TRBJ1-2, with a tentative D call TRBD1 (5 bases). Germline CDR1 PRHDT, CDR2 FYEKMQ (reference sequence). Between the trimmed V and J ends, which lost 0 bases and 3 bases, there was a span of 11 bases. This CDR3 has 15 residues. CDR3 loop: CASSLGGRGDYGYTF. The CDR3 bases are TGTGCCAGCAGCTTAGGGGGCAGAGGGGACTATGGCTACACCTTC. Based on the CDR3 plus reference TRBV13 and TRBJ1-2, the full variable domain is AAGVIQSPRHLIKEKRETATLKCYPIPRHDTVYWYQQGPGQDPQFLISFYEKMQSDKGSIPDRFSAQQFSDYHSELNMSSLELGDSALYFCASSLGGRGDYGYTFGSGTRLTVV.

For the CDR3, the DNA is TGTGCCGTTCGTGAATATGAGCAGTTCTTC. Translation: CAVREYEQFF. This chain connects TRBV7-2 to TRBJ2-1, with D hard to call. The CDR3 contains 10 residues. V lost 11 bases and J lost 8, with 10 bases in between. Germline values: CDR1 SGHTA, CDR2 FQGNSA.

The J gene is TRBJ2-7, the V gene TRBV2, with no clear D. The germline CDR1 and CDR2 sequences are SNHLY and FYNNEI. Trimming left V 6 bases short and J 5 bases short, with 8 bases between. The CDR3 has 11 residues. This chain's CDR3 is CASRGSHEQYF. As DNA, the CDR3 is TGTGCCAGCAGGGGCAGCCACGAGCAGTACTTC.

The rearrangement uses TRBV10-2 and TRBJ1-4; D is ambiguous. Germline V gives CDR1 WSHSY, CDR2 SAAADI. The CDR3 has 14 residues. Trimming shortened V by 3 bases and J by 10 bases, and 15 bases separated the two germline ends. The CDR3 bases are TGCGCCAGCAGTGAATACAGCCAGAACGGAAAACTGTTTTTT. Amino acid sequence: CASSEYSQNGKLFF.

This chain uses TRBV6-6 with TRBJ2-3; a weak D match, TRBD2 (6 bases). V was shortened by 6 bases and J by 1 base, with 14 bases between the two germline ends. This CDR3 has 15 amino acids. Germline V gene data show CDR1 as MNHNY and CDR2 as SVGAGI (reference sequence). CDR3 sequence (DNA): TGTGCCAGCAGCCTCTGGGGGGAGTGCACAGATACGCAGTATTTT. This codes for CASSLWGECTDTQYF.

The CDR3 here is CASSLGQGIAAFF. The CDR3 DNA sequence: TGTGCCAGCAGCTTGGGACAGGGGATAGCAGCTTTCTTT. V usage is TRBV6-5 and J usage is TRBJ1-1, with 10 bases that match TRBD1. The CDR3 sequence is 13 residues long. Germline V gives CDR1 MNHEY, CDR2 SVGAGI. The trim removed 6 bases at V and 10 bases at J, leaving 8 bases unmatched.

V is TRBV7-8 and J is TRBJ2-1; TRBD2 aligns across 10 bases. V lost 2 bases to trimming and J lost 7 bases; unmatched junction nucleotides: 8. Germline V lookup: CDR1 SGHVS, CDR2 FQNEAQ. The CDR3 sequence is 16 residues long. CDR3 loop: CASSLTTSGERNEQFF. CDR3 coding DNA: TGTGCCAGCAGCTTAACCACTAGCGGGGAGAGGAATGAGCAGTTCTTC.

In its sample, this clone was seen once. CDR3 amino acids: CASSLAGDGNTIYF. In nucleotides, the CDR3 is TGTGCCAGCAGCTTAGCCGGTGATGGAAACACCATATATTTT. The J gene is TRBJ1-3, the V gene TRBV13; D is unclear. The V end lost 1 base, the J end lost 3 bases, and 7 bases lay between the germline ends. Germline V gives CDR1 PRHDT, CDR2 FYEKMQ (reference sequence). CDR3 size: 14 residues. Using reference TRBV13 and TRBJ1-3 for the parts outside the CDR3, the full variable domain is AAGVIQSPRHLIKEKRETATLKCYPIPRHDTVYWYQQGPGQDPQFLISFYEKMQSDKGSIPDRFSAQQFSDYHSELNMSSLELGDSALYFCASSLAGDGNTIYFGEGSWLTVV.

The chain joins TRBV5-6 to TRBJ1-2; D is unresolved. V dropped 3 bases and J dropped 8 bases, with 8 bases sitting between them. The germline gives CDR1 SGHDT, CDR2 YYEEEE. This CDR3 has 11 residues. The CDR3 loop reads CASSSPGGYTF. DNA of the CDR3: TGTGCCAGCAGCTCTCCGGGAGGCTACACCTTC.

Note on this clone: Additional DNA sequences in this sample encode the identical CDR3. The V gene is TRBV28, the J gene TRBJ2-7; 7 bases are shared with TRBD1. J gave up 5 bases and V 6 bases, and 7 bases lay outside the gene matches. The CDR3 contains 13 residues. Germline-derived CDR1 and CDR2 are MDHEN and SYDVKM. In nucleotides, the CDR3 is TGTGCCAGCAGCGGCCAGGGGGTAAACGAGCAGTACTTC. Translated, it gives CASSGQGVNEQYF.

The chain couples TRBV6-1 to TRBJ2-3; TRBD1 might be the D (5 bases). The CDR3 is 13 amino acids. Trimming pared 6 bases from V and 6 bases from J, leaving 13 bases between. CDR1 is MNHNS and CDR2 is SASEGT in the germline V gene. The CDR3 loop is CASRWQGSDTQYF. As DNA, the CDR3 is TGTGCCAGCAGATGGCAGGGTAGCGATACGCAGTATTTT.

The rearrangement uses TRBV27 and TRBJ1-2, with D unclear. Trimming removed 3 bases at V and 5 bases at J, with 10 bases between. CDR1 and CDR2 from the germline V gene are MNHEY and SMNVEV (reference sequence). The CDR3 consists of 13 residues. The CDR3 loop reads CASSFGRKYGYTF. CDR3 nucleotides: TGTGCCAGCAGTTTTGGACGAAAATATGGCTACACCTTC.

V and J are TRBV29-1 and TRBJ2-1; 14 bases align to TRBD2. This CDR3 comprises 15 residues. Germline V lookup: CDR1 SQVTM, CDR2 ANQGSEA. J was trimmed by 8 bases and V by 4 bases; bases with no gene match: 7. CDR3 sequence reads: CSVVGLAGVGYEQFF. The CDR3 nucleotides are TGCAGCGTTGTGGGACTAGCGGGAGTAGGATATGAGCAGTTCTTC.

This clone appeared a single time. This chain uses TRBV2 with TRBJ2-7; 7 nucleotides line up with TRBD1. This CDR3 comprises 14 residues. CDR1 and CDR2 from the germline V gene are SNHLY and FYNNEI. V was pared by 4 bases and J by 2 bases, with 5 bases of the junction left unmatched. The CDR3 region is CASSVLGQAYEQYF. The CDR3 DNA is TGTGCCAGCAGTGTACTAGGACAGGCCTACGAGCAGTACTTC.

This clone appeared a single time. The chain is built from TRBV29-1 and TRBJ2-1, with D unresolved. V gave up 4 bases and J gave up 7 bases, with 8 bases separating them. The CDR3 is 11 residues long. Germline CDR1 and CDR2: SQVTM and ANQGSEA. The CDR3 is CSVGQENEQFF. The DNA for the CDR3 is TGCAGCGTTGGGCAGGAGAATGAGCAGTTCTTC.

V usage is TRBV28 and J usage is TRBJ2-3; D not certain. The V and J ends lost 3 bases and 6 bases respectively, with 4 bases between them. The CDR3 consists of 11 residues. Looked up from germline, CDR1 is MDHEN and CDR2 is SYDVKM. CDR3 in DNA: TGTGCCAGCAGTTTGTCCGATACGCAGTATTTT. This encodes CASSLSDTQYF.

The rearrangement joins TRBV5-1 to TRBJ2-1; 10 nucleotides line up with TRBD2. The germline V gene encodes CDR1 SGHRS and CDR2 YFSETQ. J gave up 5 bases and V 2 bases, and 7 bases lay outside the gene matches. CDR3 length: 16 amino acids. DNA of the CDR3: TGCGCCAGCAGCTTTCTAGCGGGAGTGGTTGACAATGAGCAGTTCTTC. Translated, it gives CASSFLAGVVDNEQFF.

The chain is built from TRBV4-1 and TRBJ2-1; perhaps TRBD2 as D (6 bases). The germline gives CDR1 MGHRA, CDR2 YSYEKL. The CDR3 contains 16 residues. The ends were cut back, 3 bases at V and 9 bases at J, with 21 bases in the middle. The CDR3 loop reads CASSHPLRESEGEQFF. CDR3 in DNA: TGCGCCAGCAGCCATCCTCTAAGGGAGTCGGAGGGTGAGCAGTTCTTC.

This rearrangement joins TRBV18 to TRBJ1-1; D is perhaps TRBD1 (6 bases). V lost 6 bases and J lost 1, with 9 bases in between. The germline gives CDR1 KGHSH, CDR2 LQKENI. The CDR3 loop spans 13 amino acids. The CDR3 sequence is CASSTTGNTEAFF. The CDR3 nucleotides read TGTGCCAGCTCGACGACAGGGAACACTGAAGCTTTCTTT. The variable domain in full, with the rest retrieved from reference TRBV18 and TRBJ1-1, is NAGVMQNPRHLVRRRGQEARLRCSPMKGHSHVYWYRQLPEEGLKFMVYLQKENIIDESGMPKERFSAEFPKEGPSILRIQQVVRGDSAAYFCASSTTGNTEAFFGQGTRLTVV.

The V and J genes are TRBV19 and TRBJ2-7; tentatively, D is TRBD2 (6 bases). CDR1 LNHDA and CDR2 SQIVND come from the germline V gene (reference sequence). Trimming shortened V by 3 bases and J by 1 base, and 10 bases separated the two germline ends. The CDR3 runs 14 residues. The CDR3 here is CASSMRDGSYEQYF. For the CDR3, the DNA is TGTGCCAGTAGTATGCGGGACGGTTCCTACGAGCAGTACTTC.

The genes are TRBV4-1 and TRBJ2-1; D is undetermined. Germline lookup yields CDR1 MGHRA and CDR2 YSYEKL. This CDR3 has 20 amino acids. V was shortened by 0 bases and J by 0 bases, with 21 bases between the two germline ends. The chain's CDR3 is CASSQEFSFFTRSSYNEQFF. The CDR3 DNA follows: TGCGCCAGCAGCCAAGAGTTCTCGTTCTTTACACGTAGCTCCTACAATGAGCAGTTCTTC.

This chain's CDR3 is CASSFEYQETQYF. The CDR3, as DNA: TGTGCCAGCAGCTTTGAGTACCAAGAGACCCAGTACTTC. The V call is TRBV7-2, the J call TRBJ2-5; D remains unclear. The ends were cut back, 3 bases at V and 0 bases at J, with 5 bases in the middle. The CDR3 spans 13 residues. From germline, CDR1 is SGHTA and CDR2 FQGNSA.

This sequence joins TRBV6-1 and TRBJ1-1; D not resolved. Germline CDR1 and CDR2: MNHNS and SASEGT. V shed 7 bases and J shed 4 bases, with 19 bases lying between them. The CDR3 spans 15 residues. The CDR3: CASKEGPGPVTEAFF. Written as DNA, the CDR3 is TGTGCCAGCAAAGAAGGCCCAGGACCGGTCACTGAAGCTTTCTTT.

This chain connects TRBV21-1 to TRBJ2-7. TRBV21-1 is a listed pseudogene. The CDR3 consists of 15 residues. The CDR3 protein is CASSKAGRDSYEQYF. CDR3 DNA: TGTGCCAGCAGCAAAGCCGGGCGAGATAGCTACGAGCAGTACTTC.